Presented here are 19 T cell receptor beta chains from one specimen sequenced in a study of read filtering for tumor transcriptome and immune sequencing. From 300 to 400 ng of RNA, a library with molecular barcoded alpha/delta and beta/gamma adaptors was made. TCRdb recomputed calls from the reads with MiXCR, one row per CDR3 protein. The sample lists 30,000 to 50,000 distinct CDR3 sequences, roughly 12% occurring once. Sequencing input: a population of CD138-negative cells sorted from bone marrow. These TCRs come from a donor aged 40 or older with multiple myeloma.

This clonotype was recorded at least ten times. CDR3 amino acids: CSVEQVGEQYF. The CDR3 bases are TGCAGCGTTGAACAGGTGGGGGAGCAGTACTTC. The V gene is TRBV29-1, the J gene TRBJ2-7; no reliable D call. CDR1 is SQVTM and CDR2 is ANQGSEA in the germline V gene. The CDR3 sequence is 11 residues long. The V end lost 2 bases, the J end lost 7 bases, and 9 bases lay between the germline ends.

About this clonotype: This may be a read error, as it is one base from a much larger clone. CDR3 region: CARSLSGGYGNEQFF. For the CDR3, the DNA is TGTGCCCGCAGCCTAAGCGGGGGGTATGGCAATGAGCAGTTCTTC. The chain joins TRBV11-2 to TRBJ2-1; TRBD2 aligns across 9 bases. The CDR3 has 15 amino acids. Germline V gives CDR1 SGHAT, CDR2 FQNNGV.

Ten or more counts support this clonotype. This chain connects TRBV28 to TRBJ2-1, with D possibly TRBD2 on 6 matching bases. The germline V gene has CDR1 MDHEN and CDR2 SYDVKM. V dropped 6 bases and J dropped 0 bases, with 18 bases sitting between them. This CDR3 region has 17 residues. CDR3 amino acids: CASSPPIGGGSYNEQFF. CDR3 DNA sequence: TGTGCCAGCAGCCCACCGATCGGGGGAGGCTCCTACAATGAGCAGTTCTTC.

In this sample, this clonotype turned up many times. As DNA, the CDR3 is TGTGCCAGCAGTTACTCGATGGCGTTCAATCAGCCCCAGCATTTT. This codes for CASSYSMAFNQPQHF. J is TRBJ1-5 and V is TRBV6-2 or TRBV6-3; D gene unclear. Deletions cut 0 bases from V and 3 bases from J, with 9 bases between. CDR3 length equals 15 residues. Germline V gene data show CDR1 as MNHEY and CDR2 as SVGEGT.

This clonotype turned up a few times. V is TRBV11-2 and J is TRBJ2-2; D call uncertain. Deletions cut 0 bases from V and 5 bases from J, with 10 bases between. The CDR3 contains 15 residues. CDR1 and CDR2 from the germline V gene are SGHAT and FQNNGV. CDR3 amino acids: CASSLDSRSTGELFF. CDR3 in DNA: TGTGCCAGCAGCTTAGATTCCAGAAGTACCGGGGAGCTGTTTTTT.

This clonotype showed up many times. This chain uses TRBV13 with TRBJ2-2; the match to TRBD2 covers 11 bases. The V segment lost 5 bases and the J segment 4 bases; nucleotides outside the gene matches: 6. The CDR3 spans 16 residues. CDR1 PRHDT and CDR2 FYEKMQ come from the germline V gene (reference sequence). The CDR3 coding sequence is TGTGCCAGCAGCGTCCTAGCGGGGGGCTTCACCGGGGAGCTGTTTTTT. It codes for CASSVLAGGFTGELFF.

This clonotype was seen many times. This rearrangement joins TRBV29-1 to TRBJ1-1, with D uncertain. This CDR3 region has 12 residues. Trimming left V 4 bases short and J 0 bases short, with 6 bases between. CDR1 and CDR2 from the germline V gene are SQVTM and ANQGSEA. The CDR3 loop is CSVGWMNTEAFF. CDR3 coding DNA: TGCAGCGTTGGATGGATGAACACTGAAGCTTTCTTT. The entire variable domain, with the rest obtained from reference TRBV29-1 and TRBJ1-1, is as follows: SAVISQKPSRDICQRGTSLTIQCQVDSQVTMMFWYRQQPGQSLTLIATANQGSEATYESGFVIDKFPISRPNLTFSTLTVSNMSPEDSSIYLCSVGWMNTEAFFGQGTRLTVV.

In this sample, this clonotype turned up many times. The chain joins TRBV6-5 to TRBJ1-3; D gene unclear. The ends were cut back, 8 bases at V and 0 bases at J, with 14 bases in the middle. The CDR3 totals 15 residues. Germline V gene lookup returns CDR1 MNHEY and CDR2 SVGAGI. The chain's CDR3 is CASSASAGSGNTIYF. The CDR3 DNA follows: TGTGCCAGCTCCGCTAGCGCAGGCTCTGGAAACACCATATATTTT.

This clonotype was detected a few times. The missing conserved phenylalanine or tryptophan at the end of this CDR3 makes a read error likely. This sequence joins TRBV6-1 and TRBJ1-5; D remains ambiguous. V was shortened by 3 bases and J by 5 bases, with 8 bases between the two germline ends. The CDR3 covers 13 residues. Germline V gene sequence: CDR1 MNHNS, CDR2 SASEGT. The CDR3 sequence: CASSESLHQPQHL. CDR3 in DNA: TGTGCCAGCAGTGAGTCCCTTCATCAGCCCCAGCATCTT.

This clonotype has ten or more counts. The genes are TRBV6-6 and TRBJ2-7; D tentatively reads TRBD1 or TRBD2 (5 bases each). Trimming removed 7 bases from V and 3 bases from J, with 13 bases in between. In germline, CDR1 is MNHNY, CDR2 SVGAGI (reference sequence). This CDR3 is 13 amino acids long. The CDR3 DNA reads TGTGCCAGCACTCCCGGGGACCGCTACGAGCAGTACTTC. Protein: CASTPGDRYEQYF.

This clonotype turned up a few times. This may be a read error, as it is one base from a much larger clone. This chain connects TRBV20-1 to TRBJ1-1; D gene uncertain. The V gene's germline CDR1 is DFQATT and CDR2 SNEGSKA (reference sequence). The CDR3 is 13 residues long. The CDR3 DNA follows: TGCAGTGCTAGAGAGTCCCAAATCACTGGAGCTTTCTTT. Its protein product is CSARESQITGAFF.

As for this clonotype: At one of its ends the junction is not consistent with the germline gene, which may arise from a read error. The V call is TRBV7-9, the J call TRBJ2-5; D tentatively reads TRBD1 or TRBD2 (5 bases each). CDR1 is SEHNR and CDR2 is FQNEAQ in the germline V gene (reference sequence). CDR3 length equals 17 residues. The CDR3 DNA reads TGTGCCAACAGCTCAGGGCCCCCGAGGGTCGGAAGAGAGACCCAGTACTTC. Translating gives CANSSGPPRVGRETQYF. Variable domain in full (rest from reference TRBV7-9 and TRBJ2-5): DTGVSQNPRHKITKRGQNVTFRCDPISEHNRLYWYRQTLGQGPEFLTYFQNEAQLEKSRLLSDRFSAERPKGSFSTLEIQRTEQGDSAMYLCANSSGPPRVGRETQYFGPGTRLLVL.

There are many counts of this clonotype. This sequence joins TRBV6-5 and TRBJ2-3; D tentatively fits TRBD1 or TRBD2 (5 bases each). In germline, CDR1 is MNHEY, CDR2 SVGAGI. CDR3 length: 14 amino acids. V was cut by 6 bases and J by 2 bases, with 12 bases left in between. The CDR3 DNA sequence: TGTGCCAGCAGCCCCGGGGACCTCACAGATACGCAGTATTTT. Protein sequence: CASSPGDLTDTQYF.

This sequence joins TRBV11-2 and TRBJ1-1; maybe TRBD1 (6 bases). V was clipped by 3 bases and J by 6 bases, with 14 bases between them. The CDR3 is 14 amino acids. Germline CDR1 reads SGHAT; CDR2 reads FQNNGV. The CDR3 DNA reads TGTGCCAGCAGCTTCTGGACAGAGAAAGCTGAAGCTTTCTTT. Translated, it gives CASSFWTEKAEAFF.

This clonotype was counted at least ten times. Here the CDR3 reads CASSKELRLNVLTF. CDR3 DNA: TGTGCCAGCAGCAAAGAACTCAGGCTCAACGTCCTGACTTTC. This chain connects TRBV21-1 to TRBJ2-6. TRBV21-1 is shown as a pseudogene. The length of the CDR3 is 14 residues.

This clonotype was counted at least ten times. The chain combines TRBV20-1 with TRBJ1-4, with a tentative D call TRBD1 (5 bases). Germline CDR1 is DFQATT and CDR2 is SNEGSKA (reference sequence). V was clipped by 5 bases and J by 4 bases, with 14 bases between them. There are 14 residues in the CDR3. CDR3 sequence reads: CSAYSGTDNEKLFF. CDR3 bases: TGCAGTGCTTACTCCGGGACCGATAATGAAAAACTGTTTTTT.

This clonotype was counted ten times or more. The J gene is TRBJ1-5, the V gene TRBV20-1, with a possible D match to TRBD1 (5 bases). Germline CDR1 DFQATT, CDR2 SNEGSKA (reference sequence). The V gene lost 4 bases and the J gene lost 4 bases, with 11 bases spanning the gap. This CDR3 is 13 amino acids long. The DNA for the CDR3 is TGCAGTGCTATCGCGGGGGTTAATCAGCCCCAGCATTTT. Its translation: CSAIAGVNQPQHF.

The chain uses TRBV5-1 and TRBJ2-2; the D gene is possibly TRBD2 (5 bases). Trimming stripped 4 bases from V and 0 bases from J, with 10 bases between. The CDR3 covers 15 residues. CDR1 is SGHRS and CDR2 is YFSETQ in the germline V gene. The CDR3 DNA reads as TGCGCCAGCAGCGGAGGACGAACGAACACCGGGGAGCTGTTTTTT. Translating gives CASSGGRTNTGELFF.

This clonotype came up many times. The chain recombines TRBV2 with TRBJ2-3, with D tentatively TRBD1 (6 bases). The V and J ends lost 6 bases and 3 bases respectively, with 13 bases between them. Germline V gives CDR1 SNHLY, CDR2 FYNNEI. CDR3 length: 14 residues. The CDR3 nucleotides are TGTGCCAGCAGGAAGACAGGCGTAACAGATACGCAGTATTTT. Translating gives CASRKTGVTDTQYF.